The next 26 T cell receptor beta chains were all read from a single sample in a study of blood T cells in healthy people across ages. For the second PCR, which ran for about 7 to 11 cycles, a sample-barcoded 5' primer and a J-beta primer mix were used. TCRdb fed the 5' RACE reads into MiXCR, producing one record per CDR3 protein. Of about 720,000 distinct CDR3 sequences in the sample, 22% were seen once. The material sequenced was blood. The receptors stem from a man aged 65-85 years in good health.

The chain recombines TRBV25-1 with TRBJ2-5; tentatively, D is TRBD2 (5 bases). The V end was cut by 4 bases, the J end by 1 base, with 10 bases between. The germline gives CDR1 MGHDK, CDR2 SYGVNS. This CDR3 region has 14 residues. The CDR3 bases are TGTGCCAGCAGTGGGCGACTACTCCAAGAGACCCAGTACTTC. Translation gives CASSGRLLQETQYF.

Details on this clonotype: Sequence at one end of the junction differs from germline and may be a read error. As DNA, the CDR3 is TGCGTCAGCGGTTCAGAGACCCAGTACTTC. Translating it yields CVSGSETQYF. V gene TRBV5-1 combines with J gene TRBJ2-5, with D tentatively TRBD2 (5 bases). The germline CDR1 and CDR2 sequences are SGHRS and YFSETQ. The CDR3 has 10 residues.

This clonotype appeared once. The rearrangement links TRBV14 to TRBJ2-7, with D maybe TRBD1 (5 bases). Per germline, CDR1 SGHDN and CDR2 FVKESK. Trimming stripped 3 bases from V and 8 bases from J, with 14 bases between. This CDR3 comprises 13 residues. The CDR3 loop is CASSQGTGQKQYF. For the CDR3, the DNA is TGTGCCAGCAGCCAGGGTACAGGCCAGAAGCAGTACTTC.

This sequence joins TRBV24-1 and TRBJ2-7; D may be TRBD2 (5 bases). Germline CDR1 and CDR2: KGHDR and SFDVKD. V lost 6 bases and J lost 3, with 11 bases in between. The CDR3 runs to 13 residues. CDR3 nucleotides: TGTGCCACCAGTTTGGCTAGCAGCTACGAGCAGTACTTC. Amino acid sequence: CATSLASSYEQYF.

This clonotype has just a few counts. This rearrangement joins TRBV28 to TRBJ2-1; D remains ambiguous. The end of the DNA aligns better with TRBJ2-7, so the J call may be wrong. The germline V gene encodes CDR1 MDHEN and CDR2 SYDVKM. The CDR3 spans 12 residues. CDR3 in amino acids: CASKSVSDEQYF. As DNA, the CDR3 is TGTGCCAGCAAATCGGTATCGGACGAGCAGTACTTC.

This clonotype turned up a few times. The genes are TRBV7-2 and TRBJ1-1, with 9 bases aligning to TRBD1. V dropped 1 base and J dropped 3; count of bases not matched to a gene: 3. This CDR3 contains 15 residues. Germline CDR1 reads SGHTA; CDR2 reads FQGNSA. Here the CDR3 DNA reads TGTGCCAGCAGCTTAGGGGACAGGGCTGACACTGAAGCTTTCTTT. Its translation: CASSLGDRADTEAFF.

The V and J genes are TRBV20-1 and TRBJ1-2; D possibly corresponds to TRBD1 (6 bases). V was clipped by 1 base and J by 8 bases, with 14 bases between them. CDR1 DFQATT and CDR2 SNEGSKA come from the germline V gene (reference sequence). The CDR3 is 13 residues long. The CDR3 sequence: CSARGSGAGGYTF. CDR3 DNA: TGCAGTGCTAGAGGATCGGGGGCTGGCGGCTACACCTTC.

This CDR3 reads CASSLMSEKLFF. The CDR3 region has the DNA TGTGCCAGCAGCTTGATGAGTGAAAAACTGTTTTTT. The chain employs TRBV7-2 and TRBJ1-4, with unresolved D. The CDR3 covers 12 residues. The V gene lost 3 bases and the J gene lost 7 bases, with 6 bases spanning the gap. Germline loops: CDR1 SGHTA, CDR2 FQGNSA.

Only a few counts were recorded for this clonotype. CDR3 bases: TGTGCCACCAGTGATCGAAGGTTTCTTAACACTGAAGCTTTCTTT. Amino acids: CATSDRRFLNTEAFF. This chain connects TRBV24-1 to TRBJ1-1; no firm D call. The CDR3 consists of 15 residues. Germline V gene lookup returns CDR1 KGHDR and CDR2 SFDVKD. V lost 3 bases and J 2 bases, leaving 12 bases between the germline ends.

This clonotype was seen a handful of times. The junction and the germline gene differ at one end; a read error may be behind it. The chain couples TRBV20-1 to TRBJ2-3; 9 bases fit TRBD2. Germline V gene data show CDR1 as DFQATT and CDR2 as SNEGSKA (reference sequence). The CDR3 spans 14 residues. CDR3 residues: CSTSTSGFTDTQYF. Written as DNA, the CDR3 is TGCAGTACTAGCACTAGCGGGTTCACAGATACGCAGTATTTT.

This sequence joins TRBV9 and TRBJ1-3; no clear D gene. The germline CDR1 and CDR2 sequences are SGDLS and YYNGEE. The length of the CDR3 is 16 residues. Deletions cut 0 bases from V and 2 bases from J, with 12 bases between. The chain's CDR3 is CASSVVGVTPGNTIYF. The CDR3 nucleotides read TGTGCCAGCAGCGTAGTTGGGGTCACCCCTGGAAACACCATATATTTT.

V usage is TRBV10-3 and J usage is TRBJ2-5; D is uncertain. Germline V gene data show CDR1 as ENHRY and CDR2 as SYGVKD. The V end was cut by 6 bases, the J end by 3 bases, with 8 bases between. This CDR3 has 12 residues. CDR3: CAIRDREETQYF. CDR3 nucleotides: TGTGCCATCAGGGATCGGGAAGAGACCCAGTACTTC.

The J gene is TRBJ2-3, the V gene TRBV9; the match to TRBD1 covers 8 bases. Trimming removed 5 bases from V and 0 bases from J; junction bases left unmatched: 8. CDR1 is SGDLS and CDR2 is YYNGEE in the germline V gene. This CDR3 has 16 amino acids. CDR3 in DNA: TGTGCCAGCAGTTTAACAGGGGGAATGAGCACAGATACGCAGTATTTT. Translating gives CASSLTGGMSTDTQYF. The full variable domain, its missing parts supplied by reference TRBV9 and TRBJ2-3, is DSGVTQTPKHLITATGQRVTLRCSPRSGDLSVYWYQQSLDQGLQFLIQYYNGEERAKGNILERFSAQQFPDLHSELNLSSLELGDSALYFCASSLTGGMSTDTQYFGPGTRLTVL.

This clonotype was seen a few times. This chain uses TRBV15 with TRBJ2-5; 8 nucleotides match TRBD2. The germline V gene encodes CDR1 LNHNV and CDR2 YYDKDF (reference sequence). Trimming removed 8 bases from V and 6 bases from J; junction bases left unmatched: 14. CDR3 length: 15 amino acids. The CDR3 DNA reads TGTGCCACCTCTAAGGGAGCGGGAGAGATAAAGACCCAGTACTTC. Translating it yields CATSKGAGEIKTQYF.

CDR3 amino acids: CASSYSPGQGAPGDQPQHF. DNA of the CDR3: TGTGCCAGCAGTTACTCTCCGGGACAGGGAGCTCCCGGAGATCAGCCCCAGCATTTT. The chain is built from TRBV6-5 and TRBJ1-5, with 9 bases lining up with TRBD1. Germline V gene sequence: CDR1 MNHEY, CDR2 SVGAGI. CDR3 length equals 19 residues. J gave up 5 bases and V 0 bases, and 14 bases lay outside the gene matches.

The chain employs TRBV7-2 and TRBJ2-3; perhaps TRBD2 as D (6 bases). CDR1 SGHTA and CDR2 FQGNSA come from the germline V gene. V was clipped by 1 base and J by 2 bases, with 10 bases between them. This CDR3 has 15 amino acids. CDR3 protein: CASSLVGGLTDTQYF. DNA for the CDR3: TGTGCCAGCAGCTTAGTGGGAGGACTCACAGATACGCAGTATTTT.

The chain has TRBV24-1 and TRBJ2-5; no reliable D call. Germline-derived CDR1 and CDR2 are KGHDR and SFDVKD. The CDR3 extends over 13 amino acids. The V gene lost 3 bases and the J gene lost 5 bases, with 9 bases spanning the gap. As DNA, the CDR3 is TGTGCCACCAGTGATGGGATGGATGAGACCCAGTACTTC. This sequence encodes CATSDGMDETQYF.

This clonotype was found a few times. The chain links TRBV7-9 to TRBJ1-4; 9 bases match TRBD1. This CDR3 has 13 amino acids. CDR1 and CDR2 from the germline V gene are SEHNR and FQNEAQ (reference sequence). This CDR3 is CAAWGQGHEKLFF. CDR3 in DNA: TGTGCAGCCTGGGGACAGGGTCACGAAAAACTGTTTTTT.

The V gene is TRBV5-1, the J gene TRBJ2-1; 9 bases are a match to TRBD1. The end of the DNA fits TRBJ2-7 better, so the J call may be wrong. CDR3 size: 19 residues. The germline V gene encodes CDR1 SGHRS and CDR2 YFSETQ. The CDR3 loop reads CASSFMWDRDRRGSYEQYF. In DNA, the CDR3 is TGCGCCAGCAGCTTTATGTGGGACAGGGATCGACGAGGCTCCTACGAGCAGTACTTC.

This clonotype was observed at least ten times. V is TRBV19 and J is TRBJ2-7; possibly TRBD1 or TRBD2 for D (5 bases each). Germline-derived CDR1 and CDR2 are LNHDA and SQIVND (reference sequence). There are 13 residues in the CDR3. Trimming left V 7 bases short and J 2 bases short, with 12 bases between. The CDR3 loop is CASNQGDAYEQYF. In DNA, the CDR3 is TGTGCCAGTAACCAAGGGGACGCCTACGAGCAGTACTTC.

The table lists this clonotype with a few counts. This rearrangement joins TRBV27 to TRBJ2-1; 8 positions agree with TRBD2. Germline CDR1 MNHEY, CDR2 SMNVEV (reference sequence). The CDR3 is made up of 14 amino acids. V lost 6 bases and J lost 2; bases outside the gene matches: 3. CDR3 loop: CASRPGLAYNEQFF. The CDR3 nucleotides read TGTGCCAGCAGGCCGGGACTAGCCTACAATGAGCAGTTCTTC.

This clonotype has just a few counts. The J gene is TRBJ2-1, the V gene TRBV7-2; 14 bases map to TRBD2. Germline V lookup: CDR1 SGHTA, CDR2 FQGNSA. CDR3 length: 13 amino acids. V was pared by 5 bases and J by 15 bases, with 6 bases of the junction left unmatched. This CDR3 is CASSQTSGRARFF. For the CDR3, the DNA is TGTGCCAGCAGCCAGACTAGCGGGAGGGCCCGGTTCTTC.

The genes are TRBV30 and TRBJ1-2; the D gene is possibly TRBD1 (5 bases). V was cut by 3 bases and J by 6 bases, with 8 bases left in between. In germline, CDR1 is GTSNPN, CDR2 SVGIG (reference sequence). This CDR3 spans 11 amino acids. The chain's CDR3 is CAWRRGDGYTF. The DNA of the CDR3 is TGTGCCTGGAGGAGAGGGGATGGCTACACCTTC.

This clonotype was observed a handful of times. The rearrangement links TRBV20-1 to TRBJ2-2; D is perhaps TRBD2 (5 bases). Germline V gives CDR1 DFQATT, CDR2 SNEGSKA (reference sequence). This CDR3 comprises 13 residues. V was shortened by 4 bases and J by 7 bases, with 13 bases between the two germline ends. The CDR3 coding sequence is TGCAGTGCTACCCGGGGATACCACGGGGAGCTGTTTTTT. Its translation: CSATRGYHGELFF.

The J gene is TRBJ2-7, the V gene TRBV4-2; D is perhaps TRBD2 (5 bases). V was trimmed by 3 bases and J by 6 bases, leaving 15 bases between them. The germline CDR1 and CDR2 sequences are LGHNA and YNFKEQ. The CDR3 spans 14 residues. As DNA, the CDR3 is TGTGCCAGCAGCCACCTCCTCCCGGGGAGCGAGCAGTACTTC. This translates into CASSHLLPGSEQYF.

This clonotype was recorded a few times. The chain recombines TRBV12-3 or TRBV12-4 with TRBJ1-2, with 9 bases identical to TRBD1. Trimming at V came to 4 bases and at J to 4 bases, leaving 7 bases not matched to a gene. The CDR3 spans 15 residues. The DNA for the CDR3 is TGTGCCAGCAGTTCCGCCGGGACAGGGACCTATGGCTACACCTTC. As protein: CASSSAGTGTYGYTF.